A selection of T cell receptor beta chains follows, all from one sample in a study of technical replicates of blood from several donors. Using immunoSEQ multiplex PCR, the repertoire was profiled, and TCRdb retains in-frame clones only, with some absent. The table shows about 75,000 clones, with approximately 97% occurring only once. The source material was T cells isolated from PBMCs. The receptor set was obtained from a human donor in good health. Both conserved end residues are part of each CDR3. Fields, in order: D gene, J gene, clone size, V gene, CDR3 DNA, CDR3 protein. D genes are given only for firm matches. Clone sizes are given selectively: once, few, many, or a class where the clone is expanded.

TRBD2 | TRBJ2-1 | - | TRBV5-1 | TGCGCCAGCAGAGGTGGACTAGCGGGGTTGGAGAATGAGCAGTTCTTC | CASRGGLAGLENEQFF
- | TRBJ2-7 | - | TRBV7-9 | TGTGCCAGCAGCACCTCGGTCTTTTACGAGCAGTACTTC | CASSTSVFYEQYF
TRBD2 | TRBJ2-5 | - | TRBV11-2 | TGTGCCAGCAGCTTGGGCGTTCGGGGGGGCGCGCAAGAGACCCAGTACTTC | CASSLGVRGGAQETQYF
TRBD2 | TRBJ2-3 | - | TRBV19 | TGTGCCCTAGGACCCGGGGGGGCAGTCCCAGATACGCAGTATTTT | CALGPGGAVPDTQYF
TRBD1 | TRBJ2-2 | - | TRBV19 | TGTGCCAGTAAGGTCCGGACAGGTAACACCGGGGAGCTGTTTTTT | CASKVRTGNTGELFF
- | TRBJ1-4 | - | TRBV14 | TGTGCCAGCAGCCAAGGCAGGGTCCGTGAAAAACTGTTTTTT | CASSQGRVREKLFF
TRBD1 | TRBJ2-7 | - | TRBV29-1 | TGCAGCTTCCGGACAGGGGAAAACGAGCAGTACTTC | CSFRTGENEQYF
- | TRBJ1-5 | - | TRBV6-1 | TGTGCCAGCAGTGAAGGGACAGCAGGTCAGCCCCAGCATTTT | CASSEGTAGQPQHF
TRBD2 | TRBJ2-7 | - | TRBV9 | TGTGCCAGCAGCTTAGGGACTAACCCTACCTACGAGCAGTACTTC | CASSLGTNPTYEQYF
TRBD1 | TRBJ1-2 | - | TRBV18 | TGTGCCAGCGCACCCGGAGGACAGGGTCCTGCTGCAGGGAATGGCTACACCTTC | CASAPGGQGPAAGNGYTF
- | TRBJ1-1 | - | TRBV6-4 | TGTGCCAGCAGTGACTCGGTAGGCGGCAACACTGAAGCTTTCTTT | CASSDSVGGNTEAFF
- | TRBJ2-1 | - | TRBV9 | TGTGCCAGCAGCGTTCAGGGAAATGAGCAGTTCTTC | CASSVQGNEQFF
- | TRBJ1-2 | - | TRBV28 | TGTGCCAGCAGTTCAATGGGGGGGGTCCCTGGGTATGGCTACACCTTC | CASSSMGGVPGYGYTF
TRBD2 | TRBJ2-7 | - | TRBV6-1 | TGTGCCAGCAGTGAAGGACTAGCGGGGTTGTTTAATACCTACGAGCAGTACTTC | CASSEGLAGLFNTYEQYF
- | TRBJ2-1 | once | TRBV27 | TGTGCCAGCAGTTTAGGTCTAGGGGCTTACAATGAGCAGTTCTTC | CASSLGLGAYNEQFF
TRBD2 | TRBJ2-7 | - | TRBV5-6 | TGTGCCAGCAGCGTCGGACTAGCGGGCTGGGGAAAGGACTTC | CASSVGLAGWGKDF
- | TRBJ1-4 | once | TRBV18 | TGTGCCAGCGCGGACACGGAGGGTGAAAAACTGTTTTTT | CASADTEGEKLFF
TRBD1 | TRBJ2-5 | - | TRBV6-1 | TGTGCCAGCAAACACGAGGGACAGAAAATAGGGACCCAGTACTTC | CASKHEGQKIGTQYF
- | TRBJ2-3 | - | TRBV7-9 | TGTGCCAGCAGCTTGAGGGAAACAGATACGCAGTATTTT | CASSLRETDTQYF
- | TRBJ2-3 | once | TRBV4-1 | TGCGCCAGCAGCCACCCACCCTCGGGCGGGAACACAGATACGCAGTATTTT | CASSHPPSGGNTDTQYF
- | TRBJ2-1 | - | TRBV7-2 | TGTGCCAGCAGCTTCGGGATCCCCCGGACGGCACGCAGTGAGCAGTTCTTC | CASSFGIPRTARSEQFF
- | TRBJ1-5 | - | TRBV4-1 | TGCGCCAGCAGCCAAGACAGTCAGGGAATTGGAAATCAGCCCCAGCATTTT | CASSQDSQGIGNQPQHF
- | TRBJ2-7 | - | TRBV6-1 | TGTGCCAGCAGTGATTATGCGGCCTTGGAGCAGTACTTC | CASSDYAALEQYF
TRBD1 | TRBJ2-5 | - | TRBV6-5 | TGTGCCAGCAGCTCGACAGGGACAGAGACCCAGTACTTC | CASSSTGTETQYF
TRBD2 | TRBJ2-2 | - | TRBV5-6 | TGTGCCAGCAGCTTGGCCAGACTAGCGGGGGGGCCGCGGACCGGGGAGCTGTTTTTT | CASSLARLAGGPRTGELFF
- | TRBJ1-6 | once | TRBV7-8 | TGTGCCAGCAGCTTAACCACACGGAGTTCACCCCTCCACTTT | CASSLTTRSSPLHF
- | TRBJ1-5 | - | TRBV5-1 | TGCGCCAGCAGCTTGGCCACAGGGTCCAATCAGCCCCAGCATTTT | CASSLATGSNQPQHF